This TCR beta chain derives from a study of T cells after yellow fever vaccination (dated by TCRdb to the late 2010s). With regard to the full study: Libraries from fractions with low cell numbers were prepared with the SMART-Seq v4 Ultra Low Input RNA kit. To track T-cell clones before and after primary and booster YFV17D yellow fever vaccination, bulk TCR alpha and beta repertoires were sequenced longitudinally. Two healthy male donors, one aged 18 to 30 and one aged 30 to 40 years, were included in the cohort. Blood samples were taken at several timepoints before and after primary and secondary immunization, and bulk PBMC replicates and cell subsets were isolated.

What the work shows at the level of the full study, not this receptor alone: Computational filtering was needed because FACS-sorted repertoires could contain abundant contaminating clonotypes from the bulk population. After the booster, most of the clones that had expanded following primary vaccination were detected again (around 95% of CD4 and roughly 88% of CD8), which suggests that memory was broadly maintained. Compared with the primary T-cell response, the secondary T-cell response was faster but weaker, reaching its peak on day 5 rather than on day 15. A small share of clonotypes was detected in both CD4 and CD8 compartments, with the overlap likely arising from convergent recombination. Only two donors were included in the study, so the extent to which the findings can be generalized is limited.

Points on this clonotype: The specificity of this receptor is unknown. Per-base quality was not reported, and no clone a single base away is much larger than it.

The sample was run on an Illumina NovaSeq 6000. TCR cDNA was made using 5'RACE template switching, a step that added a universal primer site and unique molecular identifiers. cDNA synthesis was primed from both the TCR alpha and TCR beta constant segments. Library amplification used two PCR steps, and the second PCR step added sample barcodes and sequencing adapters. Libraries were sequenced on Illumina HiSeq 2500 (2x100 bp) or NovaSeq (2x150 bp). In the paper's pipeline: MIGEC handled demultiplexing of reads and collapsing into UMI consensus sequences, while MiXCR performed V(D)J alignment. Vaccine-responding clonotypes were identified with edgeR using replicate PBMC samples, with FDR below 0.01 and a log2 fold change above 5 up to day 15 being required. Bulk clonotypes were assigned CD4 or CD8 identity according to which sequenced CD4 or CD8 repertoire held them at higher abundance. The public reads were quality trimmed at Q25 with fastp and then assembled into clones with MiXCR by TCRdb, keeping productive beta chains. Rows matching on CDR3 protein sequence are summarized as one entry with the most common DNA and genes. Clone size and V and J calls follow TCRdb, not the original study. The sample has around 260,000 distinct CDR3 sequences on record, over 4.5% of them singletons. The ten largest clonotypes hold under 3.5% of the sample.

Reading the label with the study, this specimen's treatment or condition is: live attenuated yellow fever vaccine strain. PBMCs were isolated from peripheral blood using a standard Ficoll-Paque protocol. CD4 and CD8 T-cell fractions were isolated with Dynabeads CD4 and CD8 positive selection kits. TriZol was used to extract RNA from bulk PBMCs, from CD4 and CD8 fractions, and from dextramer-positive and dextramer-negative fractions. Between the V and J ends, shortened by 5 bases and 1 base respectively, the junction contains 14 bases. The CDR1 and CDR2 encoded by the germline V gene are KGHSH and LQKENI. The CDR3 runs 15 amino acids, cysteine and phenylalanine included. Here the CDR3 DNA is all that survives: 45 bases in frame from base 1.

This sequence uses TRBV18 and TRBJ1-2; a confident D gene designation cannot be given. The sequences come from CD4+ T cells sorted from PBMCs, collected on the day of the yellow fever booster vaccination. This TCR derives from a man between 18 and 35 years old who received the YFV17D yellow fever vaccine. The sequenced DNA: TGTGCCAGCTCAGGCACCGCCTTGAGTAACTATGGCTACACCTTC. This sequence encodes CASSGTALSNYGYTF.